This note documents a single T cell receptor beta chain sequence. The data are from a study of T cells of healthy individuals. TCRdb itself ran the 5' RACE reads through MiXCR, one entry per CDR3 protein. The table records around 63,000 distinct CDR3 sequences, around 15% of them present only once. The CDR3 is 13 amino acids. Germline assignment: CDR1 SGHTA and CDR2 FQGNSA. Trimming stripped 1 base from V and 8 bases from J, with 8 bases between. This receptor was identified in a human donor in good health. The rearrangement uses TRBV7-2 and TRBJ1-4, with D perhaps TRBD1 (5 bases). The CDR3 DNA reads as TGTGCCAGCAGCTTAGTAAGGGGCGAAAAACTGTTTTTT. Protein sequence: CASSLVRGEKLFF.